The 12 T cell receptor beta chains below come from one sample, sequenced in a study of blood T cell repertoires in COVID-19 (dated by TCRdb to about 2020). The protocol used for the library was the immunoSEQ multiplex PCR assay. TCRdb stores this immuneACCESS table with in-frame sequences only. Part of the clones is absent; in the studies checked, under half of the shortfall reflects unresolved V genes, and no reason is known for the rest. This sample has tens of thousands of clones in its table, and more than 65% of those were observed once. Jointly, the top ten make up under 30% of the sample. The sample was peripheral blood. These receptors were collected from a human donor in a cohort sampled during active COVID-19.

The rearrangement links TRBV7-9 to TRBJ2-3; D ambiguous. Germline lookup yields CDR1 SEHNR and CDR2 FQNEAQ (reference sequence). This CDR3 has 15 residues. V was pared by 4 bases and J by 0 bases, with 11 bases between. For the CDR3, the DNA is TGTGCCAGCAGCTCCCGGTTGCATAGCACAGATACGCAGTATTTT. It codes for CASSSRLHSTDTQYF.

This chain connects TRBV4-1 to TRBJ1-5; D possibly corresponds to TRBD1 (5 bases). The CDR3 loop spans 15 amino acids. V lost 0 bases and J lost 6, with 12 bases in between. Germline V gives CDR1 MGHRA, CDR2 YSYEKL. As DNA, the CDR3 is TGCGCCAGCAGCCAAGATATGGGGGGGGGTCAGCCCCAGCATTTT. Residues: CASSQDMGGGQPQHF.

The chain couples TRBV11-2 to TRBJ1-5; perhaps TRBD1 as D (5 bases). CDR3 length: 15 amino acids. Looked up from germline, CDR1 is SGHAT and CDR2 is FQNNGV. V was shortened by 1 base and J by 0 bases, with 7 bases between the two germline ends. The CDR3 coding sequence is TGTGCCAGCAGCTTAGCAGGGTATAGCAATCAGCCCCAGCATTTT. It specifies CASSLAGYSNQPQHF.

This clone was counted once. The CDR3 sequence: CASSQDSGGANEQFF. The CDR3 DNA reads TGTGCCAGCAGCCAAGATAGCGGGGGGGCCAATGAGCAGTTCTTC. This chain connects TRBV4-2 to TRBJ2-1; TRBD2 matches 11 bases. Germline CDR1 and CDR2: LGHNA and YNFKEQ. V lost 0 bases to trimming and J lost 6 bases; unmatched junction nucleotides: 1. The CDR3 runs 15 residues.

V is TRBV5-1 and J is TRBJ2-2, with no clear D. The germline gives CDR1 SGHRS, CDR2 YFSETQ. This CDR3 contains 16 residues. V lost 0 bases, J lost 8 bases, and 17 bases lay in between. In DNA form, the CDR3 reads TGCGCCAGCAGCTTGGCCGGGTCTTCCGTCTTTGGGGAGCTGTTTTTT. Protein sequence: CASSLAGSSVFGELFF.

The chain has TRBV3-1 (or the pseudogene TRBV3-2) and TRBJ2-5; D may be TRBD2 (7 bases). The CDR3 loop spans 14 amino acids. CDR1 and CDR2 from the germline V gene are LGHDT and YNNKEL (reference sequence). Trimming pared 7 bases from V and 5 bases from J, leaving 17 bases between. CDR3 region: CASISQGGGETQYF. The CDR3, as DNA: TGTGCCAGCATTTCCCAAGGGGGAGGGGAGACCCAGTACTTC.

V is TRBV7-2 and J is TRBJ1-3; D is unclear. This CDR3 comprises 15 residues. Looked up from germline, CDR1 is SGHTA and CDR2 is FQGNSA. V was clipped by 3 bases and J by 4 bases, with 13 bases between them. The CDR3 DNA reads TGTGCCAGCAGCTTCAGCGCGGGTTCAGGAAACACCATATATTTT. Encoded protein: CASSFSAGSGNTIYF.

The V call is TRBV6-2 or TRBV6-3, the J call TRBJ1-2; D unresolved. The CDR3 is 15 residues long. The V gene lost 3 bases and the J gene lost 2 bases, with 13 bases spanning the gap. Germline CDR1 MNHEY, CDR2 SVGEGT. CDR3 nucleotide sequence: TGTGCCAGCAGTTATGGGCTGTTACGGAACTATGGCTACACCTTC. Its translation is CASSYGLLRNYGYTF.

The chain recombines TRBV27 with TRBJ2-7; 14 bases map to TRBD2. J was trimmed by 4 bases and V by 10 bases; bases with no gene match: 3. Per germline, CDR1 MNHEY and CDR2 SMNVEV (reference sequence). The CDR3 contains 13 residues. DNA for the CDR3: TGTGCCACCGGGACTAGCGGGGGATACGAGCAGTACTTC. Translating it yields CATGTSGGYEQYF.

The J gene is TRBJ1-1, the V gene TRBV7-9; D not certain. The CDR3 runs 15 residues. Germline V gene sequence: CDR1 SEHNR, CDR2 FQNEAQ (reference sequence). The V gene lost 2 bases and the J gene lost 4 bases, with 14 bases spanning the gap. CDR3 sequence: CASSLRGEASTEAFF. The DNA of the CDR3 is TGTGCCAGCAGCTTACGGGGAGAGGCGAGCACTGAAGCTTTCTTT.

The gene calls are TRBV5-1 and TRBJ2-2; unclear D gene. The germline V gene has CDR1 SGHRS and CDR2 YFSETQ. V lost 1 base, J lost 2 bases, and 9 bases lay in between. This CDR3 contains 15 residues. CDR3 amino acids: CASSLLQPNTGELFF. Written as DNA, the CDR3 is TGCGCCAGCAGCTTGTTACAGCCAAACACCGGGGAGCTGTTTTTT.

This rearrangement joins TRBV6-5 to TRBJ2-7; 7 nucleotides line up with TRBD2. The CDR3 is made up of 13 amino acids. Germline values: CDR1 MNHEY, CDR2 SVGAGI. V lost 6 bases and J lost 2; bases outside the gene matches: 4. CDR3 sequence: CASRPGLAYEQYF. DNA of the CDR3: TGTGCCAGCAGGCCTGGACTAGCCTACGAGCAGTACTTC.